This T cell receptor (beta chain) came from a study of cytomegalovirus exposure and HLA in healthy donors. Germline CDR1 is LGHNA and CDR2 is YNFKEQ. This CDR3 is built from 16 residues. V shed 0 bases and J shed 0 bases, with 11 bases lying between them. Use of 60 Vbeta and 13 Jbeta primers characterized the PCR. Only in-frame clones appear in the TCRdb table, and some are missing; sequencing was by immunoSEQ multiplex PCR. This table holds 160,000 or so clones, roughly 80% found once. Sequenced: PBMCs. This TCR was recovered from a woman in her twenties or thirties in good health and CMV-seropositive. This rearrangement joins TRBV4-2 to TRBJ1-2; unclear D gene. In DNA, the CDR3 is TGTGCCAGCAGCCAAGAGTTGGTAGGAGCTAACTATGGCTACACCTTC. Translating it yields CASSQELVGANYGYTF.